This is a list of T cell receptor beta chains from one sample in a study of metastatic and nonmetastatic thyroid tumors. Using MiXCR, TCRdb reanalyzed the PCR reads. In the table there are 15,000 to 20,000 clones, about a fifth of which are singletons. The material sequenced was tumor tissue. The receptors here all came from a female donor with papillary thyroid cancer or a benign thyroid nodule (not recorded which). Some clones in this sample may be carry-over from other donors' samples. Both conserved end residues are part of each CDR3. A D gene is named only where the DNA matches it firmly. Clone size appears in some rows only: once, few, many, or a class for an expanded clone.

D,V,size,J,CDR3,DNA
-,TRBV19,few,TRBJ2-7,CASILSRSRHEQYF,TGTGCCAGTATTCTATCCCGTTCGCGCCACGAGCAGTACTTC
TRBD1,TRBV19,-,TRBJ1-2,CASSIVATGGYGYTF,TGTGCCAGTAGTATAGTGGCAACAGGGGGCTATGGCTACACCTTC
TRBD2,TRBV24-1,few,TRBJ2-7,CATSPGTSGIEQYF,TGTGCCACCAGTCCGGGGACTAGCGGGATCGAGCAGTACTTC
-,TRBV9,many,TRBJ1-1,CASSGSNTEAFF,TGTGCCAGCAGCGGATCAAACACTGAAGCTTTCTTT
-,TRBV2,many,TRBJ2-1,CASSRWERHNEQFF,TGTGCCAGCAGTAGGTGGGAGCGCCACAATGAGCAGTTCTTC
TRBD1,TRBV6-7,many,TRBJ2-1,CASSSGRGWRYNEQFF,TGTGCCAGCAGCTCTGGCAGGGGGTGGAGGTACAATGAGCAGTTCTTC
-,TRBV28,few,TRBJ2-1,CASSFPGLNEQFF,TGTGCCAGCAGTTTCCCGGGGCTCAATGAGCAGTTCTTC
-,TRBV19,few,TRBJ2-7,CASSNRGSAGYEQYF,TGTGCCAGTAGCAACCGGGGCTCAGCCGGCTACGAGCAGTACTTC
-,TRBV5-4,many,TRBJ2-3,CASSVPGDTQYF,TGTGCCAGCAGCGTGCCGGGGGATACGCAGTATTTT
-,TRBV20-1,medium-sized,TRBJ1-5,CSARGEGTFSNQPQHF,TGCAGTGCTAGAGGGGAGGGGACCTTTAGCAATCAGCCCCAGCATTTT
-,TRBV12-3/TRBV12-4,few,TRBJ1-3,CASSLAGEFGNTIYF,TGTGCCAGCAGTTTAGCAGGGGAGTTTGGAAACACCATATATTTT
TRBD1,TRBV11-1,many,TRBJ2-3,CASSLARTGGYTDTQYF,TGTGCCAGCAGCTTAGCCCGGACAGGAGGATACACAGATACGCAGTATTTT
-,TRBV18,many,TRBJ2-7,CASSQSLTSTYEQYF,TGTGCCAGCTCACAAAGTCTCACCTCGACCTACGAGCAGTACTTC
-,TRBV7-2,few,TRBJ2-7,CASSSSRVLGEQYF,TGTGCCAGCAGCTCTAGCAGGGTCCTGGGCGAGCAGTACTTC
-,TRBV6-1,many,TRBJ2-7,CASSERGPSYEQYF,TGTGCCAGCAGTGAACGAGGACCCAGCTACGAGCAGTACTTC
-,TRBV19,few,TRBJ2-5,CASSAQSETQYF,TGTGCCAGTAGTGCACAGAGTGAGACCCAGTACTTC
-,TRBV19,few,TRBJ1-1,CASSQGTVSTEAFF,TGTGCCAGTAGTCAAGGAACCGTAAGCACTGAAGCTTTCTTT
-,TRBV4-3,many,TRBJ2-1,CASSQEWAPGQSSYNEQFF,TGCGCCAGCAGCCAAGAATGGGCGCCCGGACAGAGCTCCTACAATGAGCAGTTCTTC
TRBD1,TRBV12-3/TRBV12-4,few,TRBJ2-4,CASSPPGQPHKNIQYF,TGTGCCAGCAGCCCCCCGGGACAGCCCCACAAAAACATTCAGTACTTC
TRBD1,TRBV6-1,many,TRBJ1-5,CASSPRDRGSQPQHF,TGTGCCAGCAGTCCCCGAGACAGGGGGAGTCAGCCCCAGCATTTT
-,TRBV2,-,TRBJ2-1,CASSPRSRWNEQFF,TGTGCCAGCAGTCCCCGGTCACGTTGGAATGAGCAGTTCTTC
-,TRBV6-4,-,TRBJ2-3,CASSDGGGHDTQYF,TGTGCCAGCAGTGACGGCGGGGGACACGATACGCAGTATTTT
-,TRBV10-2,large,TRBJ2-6,CASSEGLGANVLTF,TGCGCCAGCAGTGAAGGGTTAGGGGCCAACGTCCTGACTTTC
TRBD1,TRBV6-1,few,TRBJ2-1,CASLDRGAYNEQFF,TGTGCCAGCTTGGACAGGGGCGCCTACAATGAGCAGTTCTTC
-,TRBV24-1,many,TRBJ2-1,CATSDLVGGGSINEQFF,TGTGCCACCAGTGACCTCGTAGGGGGCGGGAGTATTAATGAGCAGTTCTTC
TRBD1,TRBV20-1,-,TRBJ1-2,CSALDRGYGYTF,TGCAGTGCTTTGGACAGGGGATATGGCTACACCTTC
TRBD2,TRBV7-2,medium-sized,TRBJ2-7,CASSASMGLAGTHEQYF,TGTGCCAGCAGCGCCAGCATGGGACTAGCGGGAACCCACGAGCAGTACTTC
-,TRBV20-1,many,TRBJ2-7,CSARADVSYEQYF,TGCAGTGCTAGAGCCGACGTCTCCTACGAGCAGTACTTC
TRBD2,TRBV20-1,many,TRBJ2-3,CSARPLAGVYPRTDTQYF,TGCAGTGCTAGACCTCTAGCGGGAGTGTATCCCCGCACAGATACGCAGTATTTT
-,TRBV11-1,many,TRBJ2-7,CASSLARSGHRAYEQYF,TGTGCCAGCAGCTTAGCCCGGTCCGGTCATAGGGCCTACGAGCAGTACTTC